The entry below gives a single TCR beta chain sequence along with its context. The entry originates in a study of CD8 T cells in Susac syndrome. High-throughput TCR beta sequencing covered peripheral CD8+ and CD4+ T cells. Purification of the CD8+ and CD4+ T cells relied on negative isolation, and TEMRA cells underwent FACS enrichment. Per germline, CDR1 DFQATT and CDR2 SNEGSKA (reference sequence). The CDR3 totals 14 residues. The trim removed 5 bases at V and 2 bases at J, leaving 6 bases unmatched. RNA totalling roughly 0.45 to 1 ug underwent reverse transcription with random hexamers. The CDR3 of TCR beta was amplified by immunoSEQ multiplex PCR across 54 Vbeta and 13 Jbeta. TCRdb re-analysed the immunoSEQ multiplex PCR reads in MiXCR, keeping a single row per CDR3 protein. Counted here are roughly 150,000 distinct CDR3 sequences, approximately 94% occurring once; the ten biggest clones make up about 0.19%.

Input material: CD8+ T cells from PBMCs. The receptor comes from a human donor with multiple sclerosis. The rearrangement uses TRBV20-1 and TRBJ1-2; TRBD1 aligns across 9 bases. The CDR3 reads CSALDRGTNYGYTF. The CDR3 nucleotides read TGCAGTGCTTTGGACAGGGGCACGAACTATGGCTACACCTTC.